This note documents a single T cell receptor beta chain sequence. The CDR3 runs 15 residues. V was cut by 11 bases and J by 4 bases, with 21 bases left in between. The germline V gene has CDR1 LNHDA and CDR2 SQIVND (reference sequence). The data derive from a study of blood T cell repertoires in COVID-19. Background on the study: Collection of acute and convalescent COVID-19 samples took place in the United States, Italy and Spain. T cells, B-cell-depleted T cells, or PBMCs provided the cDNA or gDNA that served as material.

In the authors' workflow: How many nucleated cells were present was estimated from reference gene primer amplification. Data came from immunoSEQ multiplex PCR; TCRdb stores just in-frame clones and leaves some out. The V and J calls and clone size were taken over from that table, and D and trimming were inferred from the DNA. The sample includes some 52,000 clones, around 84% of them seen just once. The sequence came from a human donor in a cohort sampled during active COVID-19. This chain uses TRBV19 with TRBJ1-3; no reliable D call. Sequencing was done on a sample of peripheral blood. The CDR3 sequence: CASKSGPGAGNTIYF. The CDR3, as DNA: TGTGCCTCAAAAAGTGGCCCGGGTGCGGGAAACACCATATATTTT.